This T cell receptor beta chain originates from a study of a mutant IDH1 vaccine in newly diagnosed glioma. Between the trimmed V and J ends, which lost 5 bases and 2 bases, there was a span of 9 bases. The germline gives CDR1 SGHAT, CDR2 FQNNGV. The length of the CDR3 is 13 residues. Some clones are missing from TCRdb's copy, which holds only in-frame ones; the method was immunoSEQ multiplex PCR. The data show about 40,000 clones, 84% seen once. Concerning this clone: Its antigen is as yet unknown.

As for time point: week 11, during vaccination. Every single dose of the vaccine, 300 ug of mutant IDH1 20-mer peptide, came with topical imiquimod. The source material was PBMCs, sampled from a glioma patient whose treatment included an IDH1 peptide vaccine. The chain joins TRBV11-2 to TRBJ1-2, with a possible D match to TRBD1 (5 bases). The TCR sequence derives from a man aged 40-49 years with glioma. The CDR3 spells CASSPGGNYGYTF. CDR3 DNA: TGTGCCAGCAGCCCCGGGGGGAACTATGGCTACACCTTC.